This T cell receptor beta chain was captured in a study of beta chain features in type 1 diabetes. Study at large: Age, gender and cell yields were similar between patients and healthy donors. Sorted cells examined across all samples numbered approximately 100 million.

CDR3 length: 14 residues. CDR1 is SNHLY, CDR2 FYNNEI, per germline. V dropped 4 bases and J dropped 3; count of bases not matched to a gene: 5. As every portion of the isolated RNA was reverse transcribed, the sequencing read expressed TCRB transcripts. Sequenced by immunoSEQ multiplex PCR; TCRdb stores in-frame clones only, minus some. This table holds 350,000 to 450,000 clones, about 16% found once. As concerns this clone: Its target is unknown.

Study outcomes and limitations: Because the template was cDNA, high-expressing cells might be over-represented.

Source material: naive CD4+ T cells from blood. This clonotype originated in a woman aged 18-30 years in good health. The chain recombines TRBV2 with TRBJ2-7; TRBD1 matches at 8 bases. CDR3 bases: TGTGCCAGCAGTGCTGACAGGGGAGGCTACGAGCAGTACTTC. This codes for CASSADRGGYEQYF.